Here is one T cell receptor beta chain with its context. The data stem from a study of cytomegalovirus exposure and HLA in healthy donors. The PCR used 60 Vbeta and 13 Jbeta primers. The protocol was immunoSEQ multiplex PCR, while the TCRdb copy is restricted to in-frame clones and leaves out a portion. The sample has under 300,000 clones, approximately 70% seen once. The CDR3 totals 13 residues. With 5 bases clipped from V and 8 bases from J, the junction kept 5 bases outside the gene matches. CDR1 SGHRS and CDR2 YFSETQ come from the germline V gene. This chain links TRBV5-1 with TRBJ2-1; TRBD1 aligns across 9 bases. This sequence was found in a female donor in good health and CMV-seronegative. Material for sequencing was PBMCs. CDR3 protein: CASRGQGFDEQFF. In nucleotides, the CDR3 is TGCGCCAGCAGGGGACAGGGATTTGATGAGCAGTTCTTC.